This TCR beta chain was identified during a study of blood T cell repertoires in COVID-19. Generated by immunoSEQ multiplex PCR, the TCRdb table keeps only in-frame clones and is missing some. Of roughly 70,000 clones listed, about 88% are singletons. CDR3 length equals 16 residues. Germline values: CDR1 MNHNS, CDR2 SASEGT. After removal of 4 bases from V and 4 bases from J, the junction contained 10 bases not matched to a gene. This TCR was recovered from a man between 65 and 85 years old with active or convalescent COVID-19. The chain recombines TRBV6-1 with TRBJ1-1; 9 positions match TRBD1. Sequences were obtained from peripheral blood. CDR3 loop: CASSAVQGAPGTEAFF. As DNA, the CDR3 is TGTGCCAGCAGTGCCGTACAGGGGGCGCCGGGCACTGAAGCTTTCTTT.